This is a list of T cell receptor beta chains from one sample in a study of T cell responses to AZD1222 COVID-19 vaccine. The protocol was immunoSEQ multiplex PCR, while the TCRdb copy is restricted to in-frame clones and leaves out a portion. The sample lists roughly 78,000 clones, roughly 80% seen once, with about 3.1% in the top ten. Sample: peripheral blood, taken on day 0 of AZD1222 vaccination. These receptors came from an adult in good health. Each CDR3 is given with its conserved first and last residue. Each record gives: J gene, clone size, V gene, D gene, CDR3 DNA, CDR3 protein. A D gene is named only where the DNA matches it firmly. Size is omitted from some rows. Given values are once, few, many or a class for expanded clones.

TRBJ2-2 - TRBV6-2/TRBV6-3 - TGTGCCAGCAGTCAGGGGCCTAGCGGAGAAGCTACCGGGGAGCTGTTTTTT CASSQGPSGEATGELFF
TRBJ1-1 - TRBV4-1 - TGCGCCAGCAGCCAAGTTGACCAACGGATCACTGAAGCTTTCTTT CASSQVDQRITEAFF
TRBJ1-2 - TRBV29-1 TRBD1 TGCAGCGTTTCGGCCGGGACAGGGTTCTATGGCTACACCTTC CSVSAGTGFYGYTF
TRBJ2-3 - TRBV7-8 - TGTGCCAGCAGCCTCTACACAGATACGCAGTATTTT CASSLYTDTQYF
TRBJ2-5 - TRBV3-1/TRBV3-2 - TGTGCCAGCAGCCAAGGCCCGGACTTTTCGGGGGAGACCCAGTACTTC CASSQGPDFSGETQYF
TRBJ2-3 - TRBV2 - TGTGCCGGGGCTGGGGACCCAGATACGCAGTATTTT CAGAGDPDTQYF
TRBJ2-3 - TRBV11-3 - TGTGCCAGCAGCAAGAATAGGGCAGATACGCAGTATTTT CASSKNRADTQYF
TRBJ2-3 few TRBV5-1 - TGCGCCAGCAGCTTGGAGGGGGGCGGTCCAGATACGCAGTATTTT CASSLEGGGPDTQYF
TRBJ2-3 - TRBV4-1 TRBD2 TGCGCCAGCAGCCAAGATGAAATGGGCGGGGGGAGCACAGATACGCAGTATTTT CASSQDEMGGGSTDTQYF
TRBJ1-3 - TRBV9 TRBD1 TGTGCCAGCAGCGAAGACAGGGGGGCTGGAAACACCATATATTTT CASSEDRGAGNTIYF
TRBJ2-3 - TRBV9 - TGTGCCAGCAGCGTAGGGACAAATACGCAGTATTTT CASSVGTNTQYF
TRBJ2-5 - TRBV7-9 - TGTGCCAGCAGCTTAGCTTCCGAGCGAAAGACCCAGTACTTC CASSLASERKTQYF
TRBJ1-4 - TRBV4-2 - TGTGCCAGCAGCCAAGATCCTGCAGGCCCCGGGGGGAGAGTTGAAAAACTGTTTTTT CASSQDPAGPGGRVEKLFF
TRBJ1-6 - TRBV4-3 - TGCGCCAGCAGCCAGGGTGGGGAGGGAAATTCACCCCTCCACTTT CASSQGGEGNSPLHF
TRBJ2-3 - TRBV4-3 - TGCGCCAGCAGCCAGAGGGACCAAACTACGCAGTATTTT CASSQRDQTTQYF
TRBJ2-1 few TRBV4-3 TRBD2 TGCGCCAGCAGCCAAGGACTAGCGTTAAATAACCAGTTCTTC CASSQGLALNNQFF
TRBJ1-2 - TRBV6-5 - TGTGCCAGCAGTTACTCACGGAGTGCCAGTGGCTACACCTTC CASSYSRSASGYTF
TRBJ1-3 once TRBV3-1/TRBV3-2 TRBD1 TGTGCCAGCAGCCGTAGAACCGGGACAGGGGAAGGAAACACCATATATTTT CASSRRTGTGEGNTIYF
TRBJ2-7 - TRBV11-2 TRBD1 TGTGCCAGCAGCTTTCAGGGGGCAGGGGAGCAGTACTTC CASSFQGAGEQYF
TRBJ1-5 - TRBV18 - TGTGCCAGCTCACCCCTGGGCGCGGACCATCAGCCCCAGCATTTT CASSPLGADHQPQHF
TRBJ1-2 few TRBV7-2 TRBD1 TGTGCCAGCAGCTCGACAGGGGCGTACTATGGCTACACCTTC CASSSTGAYYGYTF
TRBJ2-5 few TRBV2 - TGTGCCAGCAGTGAATGGTACAGGGAGAGCCAAGAGACCCAGTACTTC CASSEWYRESQETQYF
TRBJ1-2 - TRBV5-6 TRBD1 TGTGCCAGCAGCCTGACAGGGTTACGGTATGGCTACACCTTC CASSLTGLRYGYTF
TRBJ2-2 - TRBV4-3 TRBD1 TGCGCCAGCAGCCCCCGAGACAGGGGGAACACCGGGGAGCTGTTTTTT CASSPRDRGNTGELFF
TRBJ1-2 - TRBV4-1 - TGCGCCAGCAGCCAAGGTCCCGGTCTCGGGAACTATGGCTACACCTTC CASSQGPGLGNYGYTF
TRBJ1-5 - TRBV4-3 - TGCGCCAGCAGCCAAGTAAAGGGGCTGCAGCCCCAGCATTTT CASSQVKGLQPQHF
TRBJ1-4 - TRBV7-2 TRBD1 TGTGCCAGCAGCTCAACCGGGACAGTTAATGAAAAACTGTTTTTT CASSSTGTVNEKLFF
TRBJ1-1 - TRBV4-3 TRBD1 TGCGCCAGCAGCCCCACGAGGGACAGGATGAACACTGAAGCTTTCTTT CASSPTRDRMNTEAFF
TRBJ2-7 - TRBV5-4 TRBD2 TGTGCCAGCAGCTTGGGCGGGGGACTAGCGGGAGCTTACTCCTACGAGCAGTACTTC CASSLGGGLAGAYSYEQYF
TRBJ1-1 once TRBV7-9 - TGTGCCAGCAGCTTAGTGAGAGGGGAAGCTTTCTTT CASSLVRGEAFF
TRBJ1-1 - TRBV5-6 - TGTGCCAGCAGCTTCGGGGGGACTGAAGCTTTCTTT CASSFGGTEAFF
TRBJ1-4 - TRBV7-7 TRBD1 TGTGCTAGCAGCAAGACAGGGGATGAAAAACTGTTTTTT CASSKTGDEKLFF
TRBJ2-3 once TRBV30 TRBD2 TGTGCCTGGAGTGTAGGGCTAGCGGGAGATACGCAGTATTTT CAWSVGLAGDTQYF
TRBJ1-1 - TRBV12-3/TRBV12-4 - TGTGCCAGCAGGACTCAGGGTATGGGGGCTTTCTTT CASRTQGMGAFF
TRBJ2-7 - TRBV5-6 - TGTGCCTCCAGGAGGACGGGACAACCAGGGGAGCAGTACTTC CASRRTGQPGEQYF
TRBJ1-4 once TRBV2 - TGTGCCAGCAAGGGAGACCTGGGGAATCATGAAAAACTGTTTTTT CASKGDLGNHEKLFF
TRBJ1-1 - TRBV21-1 - TGTGCCAGCAGCGAGATAATTCAAGGGGCTTTCTTT CASSEIIQGAFF
TRBJ2-2 - TRBV4-3 - TGCGCCAGCAGCCAAGCATGGAGGGGCGACACCGGGGAGCTGTTTTTT CASSQAWRGDTGELFF
TRBJ2-5 - TRBV29-1 TRBD1 TGCAGCGTTTCGGGACAGGGGAGCAGGGAGACCCAGTACTTC CSVSGQGSRETQYF
TRBJ2-7 - TRBV7-9 - TGTGCCAGCAGCTTGGGGGCCTACGAGCAGTACTTC CASSLGAYEQYF
TRBJ2-1 - TRBV19 TRBD2 TGTGCCAGTAGTATCTGGCGGGAGTGGGGAAATGAGCAGTTCTTC CASSIWREWGNEQFF
TRBJ1-1 few TRBV28 TRBD1 TGTGCCAGCAGTCCCGCATCAGGACAGGGAGGAACTGAAGCTTTCTTT CASSPASGQGGTEAFF
TRBJ1-1 - TRBV6-2/TRBV6-3 - TGTGCCAGCAGTTTCACGACGGCGAACACTGAAGCTTTCTTT CASSFTTANTEAFF
TRBJ2-2 - TRBV7-2 - TGTGCCAGCAGCAGAAGTACCGGGGAGCTGTTTTTT CASSRSTGELFF
TRBJ1-2 - TRBV19 TRBD1 TGTGCCAGTAGCCGAGAGGGACAGGGGGCGAACTATGGCTACACCTTC CASSREGQGANYGYTF
TRBJ1-1 - TRBV12-3/TRBV12-4 TRBD1 TGTGCCAGCAGTTTGGGGACAGGGGGAGAAGCTTTCTTT CASSLGTGGEAFF
TRBJ1-2 - TRBV18 - TGTGCCAGCTCACCCCAAGGGATCCGGAGCTATGGCTACACCTTC CASSPQGIRSYGYTF
TRBJ1-5 - TRBV27 TRBD1 TGTGCCAGCAGAAGGACAGGGTTGGGCAATCAGCCCCAGCATTTT CASRRTGLGNQPQHF
TRBJ1-1 - TRBV29-1 - TGCAGCGTTGAAGATTTTGTTTTTGGGGGTTGGGGGAACACTGAAGCTTTCTTT CSVEDFVFGGWGNTEAFF
TRBJ1-5 - TRBV7-2 - TGTGCCAGCAGCTTACAGGGTTTGAGCAATCAGCCCCAGCATTTT CASSLQGLSNQPQHF
TRBJ2-3 - TRBV6-5 TRBD2 TGTGCCAGCAGTTCATCGACTAGCGAGGACACAGATACGCAGTATTTT CASSSSTSEDTDTQYF
TRBJ2-7 - TRBV15 - TGTGCCACCAGCAGGCCCCGGCGCGAGCAGTACTTC CATSRPRREQYF
TRBJ2-1 once TRBV3-1/TRBV3-2 TRBD2 TGTGCCAGCAGCCAAGGAAGCGGGGTGTCGCGCAATGAGCAGTTCTTC CASSQGSGVSRNEQFF
TRBJ1-5 - TRBV6-5 - TGTGCCGGATCACAGGGACAATCCCAGCATTTT CAGSQGQSQHF
TRBJ1-1 - TRBV5-1 - TGCGCCAGCAGCCAGCAGACAGGTAATCTGGCTTTCTTT CASSQQTGNLAFF
TRBJ1-2 - TRBV30 - TGTGCCTGGACGGAGGCAGCACAAGTAAACTATGGCTACACCTTC CAWTEAAQVNYGYTF
TRBJ1-6 - TRBV28 TRBD1 TGTGCCAGCAGCAACAGGGGAGGAAGCTCACCCCTCCACTTT CASSNRGGSSPLHF